This T cell receptor beta chain derives from a study of shared clonotypes between healthy human individuals. The naive CD8 subset, CD45RO-negative cells positively selected for CCR7, excluded terminally differentiated effector memory CD45RA+ cells. A note on this clone: Antigen specificity is unknown.

The CDR3 totals 15 residues. Germline assignment: CDR1 MNHNS and CDR2 SASEGT. V lost 4 bases and J lost 6, with 16 bases in between. The protocol was immunoSEQ multiplex PCR, while the TCRdb copy is restricted to in-frame clones and leaves out a portion. Here the sample spans 600,000 or so clones, roughly 98% being singletons. Study-wide points: What rarefaction showed was incomplete sorted-subset sequencing despite large depth.

This chain links TRBV6-1 with TRBJ2-1; D is perhaps TRBD1 (5 bases). Sequences were obtained from naive CD8+ T cells sorted from blood. The TCR originated in a young man in good health. This chain's CDR3 is CASSGLLPRANEQFF. CDR3 bases: TGTGCCAGCAGTGGGCTACTCCCCAGGGCCAATGAGCAGTTCTTC.